This T cell receptor beta chain was captured in a study of post-analysis software for immune sequencing data. Study-wide context: Multiple sclerosis in the patients followed relapsing-remitting, secondary progressive and progressive-relapsing courses.

Study-wide results and caveats: Same-batch preparations were strongly co-clustered by F measure. The study found significantly lower normalized Chao1 diversity in multiple sclerosis patients than in controls. About five TRBV segments were more frequent in patients than controls; TRBV5-6, TRBV5-1 and TRBV20-1 belonged to this group.

Included in the TCR beta cDNA libraries were unique molecular identifiers. TCRdb analysed the PCR reads with MiXCR anew, one entry per CDR3 protein. Found here are 380,000 or so distinct CDR3 sequences, 30% to 45% of them singletons; the top ten hold about an eighth. The V gene end was trimmed by 6 bases and the J gene end by 3 bases; junction bases not matched to a gene: 8. Germline V lookup: CDR1 SEHNR, CDR2 FQNEAQ (reference sequence). There are 16 residues in the CDR3. Points on this clonotype: Its antigen is not identified.

The clonotype comes from a girl aged 10 to 17 with multiple sclerosis. The chain has TRBV7-9 and TRBJ1-4, with 9 bases identical to TRBD1. The sample was blood. The CDR3 DNA reads TGTGCCAGCAGTTTTGGGTACAGGGGGCCTAATGAAAAACTGTTTTTT. Translated: CASSFGYRGPNEKLFF.